The 26 T cell receptor beta chains in this list originate from one sample, sequenced in a study of vaccination and CD4 T cells after COVID-19 (dated by TCRdb to between 2022 and 2023). The sample's treatment or condition label, decoded: approximately nine-day PBMC culture with coronavirus spike peptide pools or control peptides (ViraFEST assay). Their antigens are not known. Library creation used PCR. The instrument was an Illumina iSeq 100. At the Johns Hopkins FTIC core, DNA from the cultured CD4+ T cells underwent TCR sequencing with the Oncomine TCR Beta short-read assay. TCRdb reanalyzed the raw reads on its own, using fastp at Q25 for trimming and MiXCR for clone calling, and kept in-frame beta chains. Rows matching on CDR3 protein sequence are summarized as one entry with the most common DNA and genes. Present in this sample are around 19,000 distinct CDR3 sequences, 50% to 65% of which were seen just once. The ten largest clonotypes hold approximately 10% of the sample.

Source material: CD4+ T cells from blood, cultured in vitro. All receptors derive from a human donor who had recovered from COVID-19.

V and J are TRBV30 and TRBJ2-5; D possibly corresponds to TRBD1 (5 bases). With 4 bases removed from V and 7 bases from J, the gap between germline ends came to 16 bases. The CDR3 sequence is 13 residues long. Germline lookup yields CDR1 GTSNPN and CDR2 SVGIG (reference sequence). CDR3 amino acids: CAWIGVQRMTQYF. The DNA of the CDR3 is TGTGCCTGGATAGGGGTACAGCGCATGACCCAGTACTTC.

The CDR3 coding sequence is TGTGCCAGCAGCACAGGGGTGTACGGCTACACCTTC. Its translation: CASSTGVYGYTF. This chain joins TRBV7-2 and TRBJ1-2, with 7 bases matching TRBD1. This CDR3 is built from 12 residues. Trimming removed 5 bases from V and 8 bases from J; junction bases left unmatched: 5. The germline gives CDR1 SGHTA, CDR2 FQGNSA.

This clonotype turned up a few times. The genes are TRBV6-5 and TRBJ2-7, with TRBD2 matching 13 bases. J lost 6 bases, V lost 2 bases, and 7 bases had no gene match. The CDR3 length is 16 residues. Germline CDR1 is MNHEY and CDR2 is SVGAGI. DNA for the CDR3: TGTGCCAGCAGTTACCCCGGGACTAGCGGGATACGCGAGCAGTACTTC. Its protein product is CASSYPGTSGIREQYF.

This rearrangement joins TRBV30 to TRBJ1-2; TRBD1 might be the D (5 bases). Deletions cut 5 bases from V and 2 bases from J, with 6 bases between. The V gene's germline CDR1 is GTSNPN and CDR2 SVGIG (reference sequence). This CDR3 comprises 11 residues. The CDR3 loop is CAWGANYGYTF. CDR3 nucleotide sequence: TGTGCCTGGGGGGCGAACTATGGCTACACCTTC.

The chain has TRBV9 and TRBJ2-7; 9 nucleotides match TRBD2. This CDR3 has 16 residues. From germline, CDR1 is SGDLS and CDR2 YYNGEE. V lost 4 bases, J lost 3 bases, and 11 bases stayed unmatched. The CDR3 DNA sequence: TGTGCCAGCAGCTCCCACTCCGGGACTAGCCTCTACGAGCAGTACTTC. As protein: CASSSHSGTSLYEQYF.

This rearrangement joins TRBV20-1 to TRBJ1-1, with D unresolved. The CDR3 is 13 amino acids. In germline, CDR1 is DFQATT, CDR2 SNEGSKA (reference sequence). V was clipped by 0 bases and J by 10 bases, with 15 bases between them. CDR3 coding DNA: TGCAGTGCTAGAGATTCAAGGGTATCTCGAGCTTTCTTT. This encodes CSARDSRVSRAFF.

This clonotype was recorded a few times. The gene calls are TRBV20-1 and TRBJ2-7, with TRBD2 as a possible D gene (5 bases). CDR1 and CDR2 from the germline V gene are DFQATT and SNEGSKA (reference sequence). This CDR3 has 12 residues. Trimming pared 6 bases from V and 6 bases from J, leaving 15 bases between. CDR3 nucleotides: TGCAGTGCAGGGAGTAAGAGTCGCGAGCAGTACTTC. Translated: CSAGSKSREQYF.

CDR3 loop: CASSSGLGETQYF. Here the CDR3 DNA reads TGTGCCAGTAGTTCGGGGTTGGGGGAGACCCAGTACTTC. V gene TRBV19 combines with J gene TRBJ2-5; D perhaps matches TRBD2 (5 bases). V lost 5 bases and J lost 5, with 12 bases in between. Germline V gene lookup returns CDR1 LNHDA and CDR2 SQIVND (reference sequence). This CDR3 has 13 residues.

A single count supports this clonotype. This sequence joins TRBV7-6 and TRBJ1-1; D not certain. This CDR3 is 14 amino acids long. CDR1 and CDR2 (germline): SGHVS, FNYEAQ. V lost 4 bases and J lost 5, with 14 bases in between. The CDR3 DNA sequence: TGTGCCAGCAGCTCCCAGCCCGAGCGGACTGAAGCTTTCTTT. This gives the protein CASSSQPERTEAFF.

This sequence joins TRBV21-1 and TRBJ2-7; the D segment call TRBD1 is taken from the table without a DNA check. TRBV21-1 is a known pseudogene. The CDR3 is 13 amino acids. The CDR3 region has the DNA TGTGCCAGCAGGGACAGGATTAACTACGAGCAGTACTTC. Amino acid sequence: CASRDRINYEQYF.

The chain has TRBV10-1 and TRBJ1-2, with 8 bases aligning to TRBD1. With 6 bases clipped from V and 7 bases from J, the junction kept 7 bases outside the gene matches. CDR3 size: 13 residues. Germline lookup yields CDR1 WNHNN and CDR2 SYGVQD (reference sequence). CDR3 loop: CASRGRDRTGYTF. CDR3 in DNA: TGCGCCAGCAGGGGACGGGACAGGACTGGCTACACCTTC.

The gene calls are TRBV20-1 and TRBJ1-1; unclear D gene. Germline assignment: CDR1 DFQATT and CDR2 SNEGSKA (reference sequence). Trimming pared 3 bases from V and 4 bases from J, leaving 18 bases between. This CDR3 comprises 15 residues. The CDR3 DNA is TGCAGTGCTAGCGAGCGGATTTCGACGGCCACTGAAGCTTTCTTT. It yields the protein CSASERISTATEAFF.

The V gene is TRBV2, the J gene TRBJ1-1; TRBD1 might be the D (6 bases). The CDR3 is 12 amino acids. Trimming took off 4 bases at V and 5 bases at J, with 8 bases between the two ends. CDR1 and CDR2 (germline): SNHLY, FYNNEI. CDR3 loop: CASSVQGTEAFF. The CDR3 nucleotides read TGTGCCAGCAGTGTCCAGGGGACTGAAGCTTTCTTT.

This chain joins TRBV7-9 and TRBJ2-1, with a weak D call TRBD2 (6 bases). Germline V gene lookup returns CDR1 SEHNR and CDR2 FQNEAQ (reference sequence). V was shortened by 5 bases and J by 5 bases, with 13 bases between the two germline ends. The CDR3 runs 14 residues. This chain's CDR3 is CASSGSREDNEQFF. CDR3 DNA: TGTGCCAGCAGCGGGAGTAGGGAGGACAATGAGCAGTTCTTC. The full variable domain, rest sourced from reference TRBV7-9 and TRBJ2-1, is DTGVSQNPRHKITKRGQNVTFRCDPISEHNRLYWYRQTLGQGPEFLTYFQNEAQLEKSRLLSDRFSAERPKGSFSTLEIQRTEQGDSAMYLCASSGSREDNEQFFGPGTRLTVL.

The chain joins TRBV6-1 to TRBJ1-1; 8 bases map to TRBD1. Unmatched junction bases numbered 8, after V lost 6 bases and J lost 5 bases. Germline CDR1 and CDR2: MNHNS and SASEGT. CDR3 size: 14 residues. As DNA, the CDR3 is TGTGCCAGCAGCAATCAGGGGGCGCTTACTGAAGCTTTCTTT. Amino acid sequence: CASSNQGALTEAFF.

The CDR3 region has the DNA TGCAGTGCTCAAAAGGTGGGAGAGACCCAGTACTTC. Translation gives CSAQKVGETQYF. The chain is built from TRBV20-1 and TRBJ2-5; D is unresolved. CDR1 is DFQATT, CDR2 SNEGSKA, per germline (reference sequence). Trimming removed 5 bases from V and 4 bases from J, with 11 bases in between. CDR3 length: 12 residues.

V usage is TRBV20-1 and J usage is TRBJ2-5; D not certain. This CDR3 is 14 amino acids long. V lost 0 bases and J 1 base, leaving 9 bases between the germline ends. Germline assignment: CDR1 DFQATT and CDR2 SNEGSKA (reference sequence). The CDR3 DNA sequence: TGCAGTGCTAGAGATTTGCTAGGCCAAGAGACCCAGTACTTC. Protein: CSARDLLGQETQYF.

This clonotype was seen only a few times. The J gene is TRBJ2-3, the V gene TRBV20-1; TRBD2 is a possible D gene (7 bases). V dropped 1 base and J dropped 3 bases, with 20 bases sitting between them. The CDR3 length is 17 residues. Germline CDR1 DFQATT, CDR2 SNEGSKA (reference sequence). For the CDR3, the DNA is TGCAGTGCTAGAGGATGGAGGGGGGGAGGGCCGACAGATACGCAGTATTTT. Its protein is CSARGWRGGGPTDTQYF.

V gene TRBV7-2 combines with J gene TRBJ2-1; 14 bases line up with TRBD2. Germline CDR1 is SGHTA and CDR2 is FQGNSA. The CDR3 runs 18 residues. V was clipped by 4 bases and J by 2 bases; unmatched bases: 7. The CDR3 DNA reads as TGTGCCAGCAGCTCAAGGACTAGCGGGAGGTTCACCTACAATGAGCAGTTCTTC. Its translation: CASSSRTSGRFTYNEQFF.

Only one count was recorded for this clonotype. The V gene is TRBV7-8, the J gene TRBJ1-6; a possible D gene is TRBD1 (6 bases). Germline CDR1 reads SGHVS; CDR2 reads FQNEAQ. The V end lost 5 bases, the J end lost 8 bases, and 13 bases lay between the germline ends. The CDR3 contains 14 residues. CDR3 nucleotides: TGTGCCAGCAGCCCGGACAGTGCCTATTCACCCCTCCACTTT. Amino acids: CASSPDSAYSPLHF.

V gene TRBV19 combines with J gene TRBJ1-1, with D perhaps TRBD1 (6 bases). The CDR3 is 18 amino acids. V was cut by 5 bases and J by 0 bases, with 22 bases left in between. Germline V gene lookup returns CDR1 LNHDA and CDR2 SQIVND (reference sequence). The CDR3 sequence: CASSPLYRVRAMNTEAFF. Here the CDR3 DNA reads TGTGCCAGTAGTCCCCTTTACAGGGTACGAGCCATGAACACTGAAGCTTTCTTT.

The chain combines TRBV7-9 with TRBJ1-2; D not certain. Germline assignment: CDR1 SEHNR and CDR2 FQNEAQ (reference sequence). The CDR3 sequence is 12 residues long. Trimming removed 4 bases at V and 3 bases at J, with 6 bases between. The CDR3 loop reads CASSSTDYGYTF. DNA for the CDR3: TGTGCCAGCAGCTCCACCGACTATGGCTACACCTTC.

For the CDR3, the DNA is TGTGCCAGCAGTCCAGGACTAGCGGGAGTTCCAGATACGCAGTATTTT. Residues: CASSPGLAGVPDTQYF. The genes are TRBV6-1 and TRBJ2-3; TRBD2 matches at 13 bases. Germline-derived CDR1 and CDR2 are MNHNS and SASEGT. After removal of 5 bases from V and 4 bases from J, the junction contained 6 bases not matched to a gene. CDR3 length: 16 amino acids.

This chain joins TRBV5-1 and TRBJ1-2; a possible D gene is TRBD1 (6 bases). V lost 3 bases to trimming and J lost 3 bases, with 18 bases between them. Per germline, CDR1 SGHRS and CDR2 YFSETQ. This CDR3 contains 16 residues. The CDR3 DNA sequence: TGCGCCAGCAGCTGGGGCAGGGGAGGCGTCGACTATGGCTACACCTTC. Translating gives CASSWGRGGVDYGYTF.

This clonotype was picked up a small number of times. The genes are TRBV24-1 and TRBJ2-2, with D perhaps TRBD2 (5 bases). The CDR3 totals 13 residues. With 6 bases removed from V and 8 bases from J, the gap between germline ends came to 12 bases. Germline V gene data show CDR1 as KGHDR and CDR2 as SFDVKD. The CDR3 bases are TGTGCCACCAGTCGGGCCGGGGTAGGGGAGCTGTTTTTT. Encoded protein: CATSRAGVGELFF.

The chain has TRBV6-2 or TRBV6-3 and TRBJ2-5; 10 nucleotides agree with TRBD2. The V gene end was trimmed by 5 bases and the J gene end by 8 bases; junction bases not matched to a gene: 5. The CDR3 length is 13 residues. The V gene's germline CDR1 is MNHEY and CDR2 SVGEGT. The CDR3 here is CASSGSSGGTQYF. As DNA, the CDR3 is TGTGCCAGCAGTGGTTCTAGCGGGGGTACCCAGTACTTC.